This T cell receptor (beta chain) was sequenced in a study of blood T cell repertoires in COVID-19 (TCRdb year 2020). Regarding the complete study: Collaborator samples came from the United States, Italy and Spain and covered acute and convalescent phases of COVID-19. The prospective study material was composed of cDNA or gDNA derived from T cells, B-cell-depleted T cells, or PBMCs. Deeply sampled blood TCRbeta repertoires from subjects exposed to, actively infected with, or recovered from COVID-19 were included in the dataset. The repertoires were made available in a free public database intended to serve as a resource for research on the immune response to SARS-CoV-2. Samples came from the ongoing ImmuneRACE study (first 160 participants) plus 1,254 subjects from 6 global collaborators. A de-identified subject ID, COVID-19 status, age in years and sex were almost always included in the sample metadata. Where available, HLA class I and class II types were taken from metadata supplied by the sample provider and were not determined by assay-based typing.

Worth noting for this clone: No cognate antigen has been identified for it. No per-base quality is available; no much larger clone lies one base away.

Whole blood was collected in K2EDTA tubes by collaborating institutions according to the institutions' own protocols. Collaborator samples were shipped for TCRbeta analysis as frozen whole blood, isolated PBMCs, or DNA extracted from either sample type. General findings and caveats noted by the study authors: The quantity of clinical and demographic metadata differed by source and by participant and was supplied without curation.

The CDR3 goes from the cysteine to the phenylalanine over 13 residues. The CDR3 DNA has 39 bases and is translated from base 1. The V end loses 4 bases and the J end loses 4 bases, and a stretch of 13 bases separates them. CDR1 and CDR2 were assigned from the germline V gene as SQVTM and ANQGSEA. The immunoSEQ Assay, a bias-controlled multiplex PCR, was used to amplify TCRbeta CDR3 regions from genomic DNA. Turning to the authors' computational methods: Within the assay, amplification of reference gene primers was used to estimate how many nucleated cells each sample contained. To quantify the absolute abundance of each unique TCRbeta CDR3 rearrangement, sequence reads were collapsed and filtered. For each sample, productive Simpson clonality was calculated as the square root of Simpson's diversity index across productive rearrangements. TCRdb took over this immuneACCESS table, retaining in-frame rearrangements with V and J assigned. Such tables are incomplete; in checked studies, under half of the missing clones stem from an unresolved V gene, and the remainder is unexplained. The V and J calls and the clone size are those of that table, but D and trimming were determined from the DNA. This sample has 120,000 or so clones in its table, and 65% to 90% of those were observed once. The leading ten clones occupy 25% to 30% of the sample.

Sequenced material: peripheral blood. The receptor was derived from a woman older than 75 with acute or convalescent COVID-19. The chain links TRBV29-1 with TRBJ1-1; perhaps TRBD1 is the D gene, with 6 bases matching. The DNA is TGCAGCGTTGTGACAGGATCGGGCACTGAAGCTTTCTTT. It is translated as CSVVTGSGTEAFF.